One sample yielded the 11 T cell receptor beta chains listed below, sequenced in a study of a mutant IDH1 vaccine in newly diagnosed glioma (TCRdb year 2021). Per the publication, the time point label means: week 35, safety follow-up. A 20-mer mutant IDH1 peptide at 300 micrograms in Montanide made up each vaccine dose, which was injected subcutaneously together with topical imiquimod. Libraries were made using the immunoSEQ multiplex PCR assay. As stored in TCRdb, this immuneACCESS dataset retains in-frame rearrangements with V and J assigned. A fraction of the clones does not appear; measured against another copy, unresolved V genes explain less than half of the discrepancy, and the remainder lacks a known reason. The sample has 35,000 to 45,000 clones on record, around 83% of them singletons. Roughly 5.6% of the sample is held by the ten biggest clonotypes. These TCRs are of unknown antigen specificity.

Source: PBMCs, taken from a glioma patient whose treatment included an IDH1 peptide vaccine. These receptors were taken from a woman aged 45-59 years with glioma.

V is TRBV9 and J is TRBJ2-1; D unclear. V was pared by 0 bases and J by 10 bases, with 8 bases between. CDR1 is SGDLS, CDR2 YYNGEE, per germline. The CDR3 extends over 12 amino acids. CDR3 DNA: TGTGCCAGCAGCGTAGGAACAGCAGAGCAGTTCTTC. This codes for CASSVGTAEQFF. Together with reference TRBV9 and TRBJ2-1, the CDR3 gives the full variable domain: DSGVTQTPKHLITATGQRVTLRCSPRSGDLSVYWYQQSLDQGLQFLIQYYNGEERAKGNILERFSAQQFPDLHSELNLSSLELGDSALYFCASSVGTAEQFFGPGTRLTVL.

The CDR3 loop is CASSLSGSYEQYF. Written as DNA, the CDR3 is TGCGCCAGCAGCCTTTCCGGGAGCTACGAGCAGTACTTC. The V gene is TRBV10-1, the J gene TRBJ2-7; a weak D match, TRBD2 (6 bases). The CDR3 consists of 13 residues. Germline V CDR1 and CDR2: WNHNN, SYGVQD (reference sequence). V gave up 6 bases and J gave up 3 bases, with 12 bases separating them.

The chain is built from TRBV12-2 and TRBJ2-7; the table's D gene call, TRBD1, was not cross checked with the DNA. TRBV12-2 is given as a pseudogene. The CDR3 covers 13 residues. This CDR3 reads CASRLEGTVEQYF. CDR3 DNA: TGTGCAAGTCGCTTAGAGGGGACAGTGGAGCAGTACTTC.

The gene calls are TRBV7-3 and TRBJ2-3, with 7 bases that match TRBD1. V lost 5 bases, J lost 5 bases, and 4 bases stayed unmatched. The germline V gene has CDR1 SGHTA and CDR2 FQGTGA. The CDR3 totals 13 residues. The chain's CDR3 is CASSAGQEDTQYF. The CDR3 coding sequence is TGTGCCAGCAGCGCTGGACAGGAAGATACGCAGTATTTT.

The chain has TRBV7-2 and TRBJ2-6; D ambiguous. CDR1 is SGHTA, CDR2 FQGNSA, per germline. The CDR3 is 15 amino acids. V was shortened by 5 bases and J by 0 bases, with 8 bases between the two germline ends. The CDR3 sequence is CASSPRVSGANVLTF. DNA for the CDR3: TGTGCCAGCAGCCCACGGGTCTCTGGGGCCAACGTCCTGACTTTC.

The gene calls are TRBV18 and TRBJ2-7; D may be TRBD1 or TRBD2 (5 bases each). The CDR3 runs 14 residues. V gave up 2 bases and J gave up 4 bases, with 12 bases separating them. Germline V gene sequence: CDR1 KGHSH, CDR2 LQKENI. CDR3 coding DNA: TGTGCCAGCTCACCAAGGGACCCCTGGTACGAGCAGTACTTC. Its translation: CASSPRDPWYEQYF.

The CDR3 region is CASTRTGGTGELFF. CDR3 bases: TGTGCCAGCACCAGAACAGGGGGAACCGGGGAGCTGTTTTTT. The chain links TRBV9 to TRBJ2-2; 8 nucleotides match TRBD1. With 6 bases clipped from V and 5 bases from J, the junction kept 6 bases outside the gene matches. Germline V gene data show CDR1 as SGDLS and CDR2 as YYNGEE. There are 14 residues in the CDR3.

The V call is TRBV19, the J call TRBJ1-2, with a weak D call TRBD1 (5 bases). CDR3 length equals 14 residues. The germline gives CDR1 LNHDA, CDR2 SQIVND (reference sequence). The V end was cut by 3 bases, the J end by 4 bases, with 12 bases between. The CDR3 DNA reads as TGTGCCAGTAGTATTCAAACAGGAAGCTATGGCTACACCTTC. Translation gives CASSIQTGSYGYTF.

The V gene is TRBV27, the J gene TRBJ1-6; possible D gene TRBD1, 5 bases. CDR1 is MNHEY, CDR2 SMNVEV, per germline (reference sequence). The CDR3 sequence is 16 residues long. The V gene lost 5 bases and the J gene lost 0 bases, with 11 bases spanning the gap. The CDR3 bases are TGTGCCAGCAGTCCAGGGCCGAGCTCCTATAATTCACCCCTCCACTTT. Its translation: CASSPGPSSYNSPLHF.

The chain combines TRBV10-3 with TRBJ1-2; no reliable D call. Germline loops: CDR1 ENHRY, CDR2 SYGVKD. The CDR3 covers 13 residues. V was trimmed by 4 bases and J by 4 bases, leaving 10 bases between them. The CDR3 reads CAISAPLLYGYTF. DNA for the CDR3: TGTGCCATCAGTGCCCCGCTTCTCTATGGCTACACCTTC.

The chain links TRBV29-1 to TRBJ1-2; no clear D. Trimming shortened V by 1 base and J by 6 bases, and 6 bases separated the two germline ends. CDR3 length equals 11 residues. The germline gives CDR1 SQVTM, CDR2 ANQGSEA. In DNA, the CDR3 is TGCAGCGTTGAAGGAAGGGATGGCTACACCTTC. Encoded protein: CSVEGRDGYTF.